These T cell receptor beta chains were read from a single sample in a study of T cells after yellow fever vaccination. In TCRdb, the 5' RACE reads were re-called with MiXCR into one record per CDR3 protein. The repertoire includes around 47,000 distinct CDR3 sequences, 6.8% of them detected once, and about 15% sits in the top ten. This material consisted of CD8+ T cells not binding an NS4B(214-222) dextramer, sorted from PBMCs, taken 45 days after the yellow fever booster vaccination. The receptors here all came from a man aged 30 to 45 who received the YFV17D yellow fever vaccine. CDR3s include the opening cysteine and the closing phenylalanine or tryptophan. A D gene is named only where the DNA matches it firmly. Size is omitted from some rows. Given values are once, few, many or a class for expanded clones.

CDR3: CATSVHPFVIKNIQYF
DNA: TGTGCCACCAGTGTCCACCCTTTCGTTATCAAAAACATTCAGTACTTC
V: TRBV24-1
J: TRBJ2-4
D: NA
size: many

CDR3: CASSYSASVSSYNEQFF
DNA: TGTGCCAGCAGTTACTCGGCTAGCGTAAGCTCCTACAATGAGCAGTTCTTC
V: TRBV6-5
J: TRBJ2-1
D: NA
size: NA

CDR3: CASSLNPLSFSSQETQYF
DNA: TGCGCCAGCAGCTTGAACCCCCTTTCTTTTTCGAGCCAAGAGACCCAGTACTTC
V: TRBV5-1
J: TRBJ2-5
D: NA
size: many

CDR3: CASSEVAGGYNEQFF
DNA: TGTGCCAGCAGTGAAGTTGCGGGAGGGTACAATGAGCAGTTCTTC
V: TRBV6-1
J: TRBJ2-1
D: TRBD2
size: many

CDR3: CASSLFSKGHQYF
DNA: TGTGCCAGCAGCTTATTTTCTAAGGGACATCAGTACTTC
V: TRBV7-4
J: TRBJ2-7
D: NA
size: NA

CDR3: CASSFIRDTGYQETQYF
DNA: TGTGCCAGCAGTTTCATCCGGGACACTGGGTACCAAGAGACCCAGTACTTC
V: TRBV27
J: TRBJ2-5
D: NA
size: many

CDR3: CASSLDFSGINTDTQYF
DNA: TGCGCCAGCAGCTTGGACTTCAGCGGGATTAACACAGATACGCAGTATTTT
V: TRBV5-1
J: TRBJ2-3
D: TRBD2
size: many

CDR3: CASSLVTSGRDEQFF
DNA: TGTGCCAGCAGTTTGGTGACTAGCGGGAGGGATGAGCAGTTCTTC
V: TRBV12-3/TRBV12-4
J: TRBJ2-1
D: TRBD2
size: NA

CDR3: CASSLGPSGSSYNEQFF
DNA: TGTGCCAGCAGCTTGGGGCCTAGCGGAAGCTCCTACAATGAGCAGTTCTTC
V: TRBV5-6
J: TRBJ2-1
D: TRBD2
size: few

CDR3: CASSPGAGPYSNQPQHF
DNA: TGTGCCAGCAGTCCCGGCGCGGGGCCTTATAGCAATCAGCCCCAGCATTTT
V: TRBV27
J: TRBJ1-5
D: NA
size: NA

CDR3: CASSPGLAGGPGNEQFF
DNA: TGTGCCAGCAGCCCCGGACTAGCGGGAGGGCCGGGCAATGAGCAGTTCTTC
V: TRBV12-3/TRBV12-4
J: TRBJ2-1
D: TRBD2
size: many

CDR3: CASSLLSIAGEETDTQYF
DNA: TGTGCCAGCAGCTTATTGTCGATAGCGGGAGAAGAGACAGATACGCAGTATTTT
V: TRBV7-6
J: TRBJ2-3
D: TRBD2
size: many

CDR3: CSVNVGTGELFF
DNA: TGCAGCGTAAACGTAGGAACCGGGGAGCTGTTTTTT
V: TRBV29-1
J: TRBJ2-2
D: NA
size: many

CDR3: CASSQALGAEVGNEQYF
DNA: TGTGCCAGCAGCCAGGCCCTTGGGGCCGAGGTGGGAAACGAGCAGTACTTC
V: TRBV11-2
J: TRBJ2-7
D: NA
size: many

CDR3: CASSLLPGQLNQPQHF
DNA: TGTGCCAGCAGCTTACTCCCGGGACAGCTCAATCAGCCCCAGCATTTT
V: TRBV11-2
J: TRBJ1-5
D: TRBD1
size: NA

CDR3: CASSQESLDTEAFF
DNA: TGCGCCAGCAGCCAAGAGAGCCTGGACACCGAAGCTTTCTTT
V: TRBV4-3
J: TRBJ1-1
D: NA
size: NA

CDR3: CASSSGTGYTQPQHF
DNA: TGTGCCAGCAGCTCCGGGACAGGGTACACTCAGCCCCAGCATTTT
V: TRBV7-9
J: TRBJ1-5
D: TRBD1
size: many

CDR3: CSVTRGGSYEQYF
DNA: TGCAGCGTGACCAGAGGGGGCTCCTACGAGCAGTACTTC
V: TRBV29-1
J: TRBJ2-7
D: NA
size: many

CDR3: CASSPGTGGAYEQYF
DNA: TGTGCCAGCAGCCCGGGGACAGGGGGGGCCTACGAGCAGTACTTC
V: TRBV11-1
J: TRBJ2-7
D: TRBD1
size: few

CDR3: CASSQELAVYEQYF
DNA: TGTGCCAGCAGCCAAGAGCTAGCTGTCTACGAGCAGTACTTC
V: TRBV3-1
J: TRBJ2-7
D: NA
size: many

CDR3: CASSPYPPDRDQPQHF
DNA: TGTGCCAGCAGCCCCTACCCCCCCGACAGGGATCAGCCCCAGCATTTT
V: TRBV12-3/TRBV12-4
J: TRBJ1-5
D: TRBD1
size: few

CDR3: CASSVGTGPSYEQYF
DNA: TGTGCCAGTAGTGTTGGGACAGGGCCCTCCTACGAGCAGTACTTC
V: TRBV19
J: TRBJ2-7
D: TRBD1
size: many

CDR3: CATEGVSGRRKETQYF
DNA: TGTGCCACCGAGGGAGTTAGCGGGAGGCGAAAAGAGACCCAGTACTTC
V: TRBV25-1
J: TRBJ2-5
D: TRBD2
size: few

CDR3: CASDREVGTEAFF
DNA: TGTGCCTCCGACAGGGAAGTTGGCACTGAAGCTTTCTTT
V: TRBV30
J: TRBJ1-1
D: TRBD1
size: many

CDR3: CASSFVGAEQYF
DNA: TGTGCCAGCAGTTTTGTGGGGGCCGAGCAGTACTTC
V: TRBV27
J: TRBJ2-7
D: NA
size: many

CDR3: CASSQETGVFYEQYF
DNA: TGTGCCAGCAGCCAAGAAACAGGGGTTTTCTACGAGCAGTACTTC
V: TRBV14
J: TRBJ2-7
D: TRBD1
size: many

CDR3: CASSFGTGVKDTEAFF
DNA: TGTGCCAGCAGTTTCGGGACAGGGGTTAAGGACACTGAAGCTTTCTTT
V: TRBV27
J: TRBJ1-1
D: TRBD1
size: many

CDR3: CASSQDLWGSQETQYF
DNA: TGTGCCAGCAGCCAGGACCTTTGGGGATCCCAAGAGACCCAGTACTTC
V: TRBV4-2
J: TRBJ2-5
D: NA
size: NA

CDR3: CASSQVDRASYEQYF
DNA: TGTGCCAGCAGCCAAGTAGACAGGGCTTCGTACGAGCAGTACTTC
V: TRBV4-2
J: TRBJ2-7
D: TRBD1
size: many

CDR3: CASSGQAGTEAFF
DNA: TGTGCCAGCAGTGGACAGGCGGGAACTGAAGCTTTCTTT
V: TRBV6-1
J: TRBJ1-1
D: NA
size: many

CDR3: CATSRGTELTYEQYF
DNA: TGTGCCACCAGCAGAGGGACAGAACTAACCTACGAGCAGTACTTC
V: TRBV15
J: TRBJ2-7
D: NA
size: few

CDR3: CASSPDDYYEQYF
DNA: TGTGCCAGCAGTCCCGACGACTACTACGAGCAGTACTTC
V: TRBV6-2/TRBV6-3
J: TRBJ2-7
D: NA
size: many

CDR3: CASSLEAGSLETQYF
DNA: TGTGCCAGCAGTTTAGAAGCGGGGAGTCTGGAGACCCAGTACTTC
V: TRBV27
J: TRBJ2-5
D: TRBD2
size: many

CDR3: CSARDLATDTQYF
DNA: TGCAGTGCTAGAGATCTAGCCACAGATACGCAGTATTTT
V: TRBV20-1
J: TRBJ2-3
D: NA
size: many

CDR3: CASSGTATYEQYF
DNA: TGTGCCAGTTCCGGGACTGCTACCTACGAGCAGTACTTC
V: TRBV19
J: TRBJ2-7
D: NA
size: NA

CDR3: CASSEGWDSPEKLFF
DNA: TGTGCCAGCAGTGAAGGGTGGGACAGTCCCGAAAAACTGTTTTTT
V: TRBV25-1
J: TRBJ1-4
D: TRBD1
size: NA

CDR3: CATSSPGGVPSPVGEQFF
DNA: TGTGCCACCAGCAGTCCAGGGGGGGTCCCGTCCCCCGTTGGTGAGCAGTTCTTC
V: TRBV15
J: TRBJ2-1
D: NA
size: many

CDR3: CASSLGLSGEQFF
DNA: TGTGCCAGCAGTTTGGGACTCTCCGGGGAGCAGTTCTTC
V: TRBV12-3/TRBV12-4
J: TRBJ2-1
D: NA
size: many

CDR3: CASSQPGWEQYF
DNA: TGTGCCAGCAGTCAGCCCGGGTGGGAGCAGTACTTC
V: TRBV6-5
J: TRBJ2-7
D: NA
size: many

CDR3: CASSQGLSYEQYF
DNA: TGTGCCAGCAGTCAGGGACTGTCCTACGAGCAGTACTTC
V: TRBV6-5
J: TRBJ2-7
D: NA
size: many

CDR3: CASTLTGETQYF
DNA: TGTGCCAGCACCCTGACCGGGGAGACCCAGTACTTC
V: TRBV7-9
J: TRBJ2-5
D: NA
size: NA

CDR3: CASSLLGTGGHEQYF
DNA: TGTGCCAGCAGCCTTTTGGGGACAGGGGGTCACGAGCAGTACTTC
V: TRBV27
J: TRBJ2-7
D: TRBD1
size: many

CDR3: CASSQALPGLEQFF
DNA: TGTGCCAGCAGCCAAGCCCTCCCGGGGTTGGAGCAGTTCTTC
V: TRBV3-1
J: TRBJ2-1
D: NA
size: many